The sample holds a few counts of the clone carrying this TCR beta chain. Its specificity is not known. The data originate from a study of regulatory T cells in long-lasting Graves disease. Overall study results and limits: Persistent disease favored TRBV28, TRBJ1-2 and TRBJ2-5.

Time point in this sample: persistent/refractory GD, antithyroid drugs over 5 years with positive TRAb. From PBMCs, RNA was extracted and then used to make the TCR library. The TCR beta library used iRepertoire HTBI primers with Arm-PCR amplification of CDR3. TCRdb independently ran MiXCR on the multiplex PCR reads; one entry per CDR3 protein. The sample yields 420,000 or so distinct CDR3 sequences, about 20% seen once. This CDR3 contains 13 residues. The germline V and J ends were trimmed by 6 bases and 3 bases, with 11 bases remaining between them. The sample was peripheral blood mononuclear cells (PBMCs), taken when the disease was refractory, from a patient treated with antithyroid drugs. The chain has TRBV12-3 or TRBV12-4 and TRBJ1-2; D is uncertain. This TCR was sampled from a female donor with Graves disease. CDR3 amino acids: CASSAGSYYGYTF. The CDR3 bases are TGTGCCAGCAGCGCCGGCAGTTACTATGGCTACACCTTC.